Listed here are 8 T cell receptor beta chains from one sample, sequenced in a study of PD-1 blockade in classical Hodgkin lymphoma. Relapse after autologous stem cell transplantation occurred in every patient, and brentuximab vedotin exposure varied. Using immunoSEQ multiplex PCR, the repertoire was profiled, and TCRdb retains in-frame clones only, with some absent. The sample lists around 45,000 clones; 60% to 85% were seen once. The sequences come from peripheral blood mononuclear cells (PBMCs), collected at baseline. The receptor source for this set is a human donor with classical Hodgkin lymphoma.

This clone was seen a handful of times. In DNA form, the CDR3 reads TGTGCCAGCAGCTTTACGACAGGGGATAATGGCTACACCTTC. Amino acid sequence: CASSFTTGDNGYTF. This chain connects TRBV11-2 to TRBJ1-2; 8 positions agree with TRBD1. The CDR3 is 14 amino acids. V lost 3 bases to trimming and J lost 6 bases; unmatched junction nucleotides: 6. The germline V gene encodes CDR1 SGHAT and CDR2 FQNNGV.

This chain uses TRBV7-9 with TRBJ1-1, with 9 bases matching TRBD1. This CDR3 region has 16 residues. Germline V gene data show CDR1 as SEHNR and CDR2 as FQNEAQ (reference sequence). After removal of 5 bases from V and 0 bases from J, the junction contained 7 bases not matched to a gene. CDR3 DNA sequence: TGTGCCAGCAGCGCAGGACAGGGGTATATGAACACTGAAGCTTTCTTT. Its protein product is CASSAGQGYMNTEAFF.

V usage is TRBV19 and J usage is TRBJ2-7; D call uncertain. The CDR3 covers 12 residues. CDR1 and CDR2 from the germline V gene are LNHDA and SQIVND (reference sequence). The V end was cut by 5 bases, the J end by 4 bases, with 9 bases between. CDR3 nucleotides: TGTGCCAGTAGTCTCGACGGGTACGAGCAGTACTTC. This translates into CASSLDGYEQYF.

A single count supports this clone. The rearrangement joins TRBV6-5 to TRBJ2-1; no clear D gene. The CDR3 has 13 amino acids. V was trimmed by 2 bases and J by 6 bases, leaving 8 bases between them. From germline, CDR1 is MNHEY and CDR2 SVGAGI. CDR3 protein: CASSYGRSNEQFF. The CDR3 DNA reads TGTGCCAGCAGTTACGGTCGTTCCAATGAGCAGTTCTTC.

The chain combines TRBV20-1 with TRBJ2-1; D remains ambiguous. The CDR3 contains 11 residues. Per germline, CDR1 DFQATT and CDR2 SNEGSKA (reference sequence). The V and J ends lost 4 bases and 6 bases respectively, with 7 bases between them. The CDR3 DNA reads TGCAGTGCTATCGATACCAATGAGCAGTTCTTC. This translates into CSAIDTNEQFF.

There are many counts of this clone. Other DNA sequences in the same sample also yield this CDR3. The chain uses TRBV6-6 and TRBJ2-1; D unresolved. The germline V gene has CDR1 MNHNY and CDR2 SVGAGI (reference sequence). The CDR3 has 12 residues. V shed 8 bases and J shed 2 bases, with 7 bases lying between them. The CDR3 DNA is TGTGCCAGCTCTCGGCCCTACAATGAGCAGTTCTTC. This encodes CASSRPYNEQFF.

There are a few counts of this clone. The chain joins TRBV30 to TRBJ2-7; no reliable D call. Trimming cost V 1 base and J 3 bases, with 4 bases left between them. This CDR3 region has 11 residues. Germline V gene data show CDR1 as GTSNPN and CDR2 as SVGIG (reference sequence). DNA of the CDR3: TGTGCCTGGAGTGGTAACTACGAGCAGTACTTC. This gives the protein CAWSGNYEQYF.

This chain uses TRBV7-9 with TRBJ2-3; D possibly corresponds to TRBD1 (6 bases). The CDR3 covers 13 residues. V was pared by 3 bases and J by 6 bases, with 10 bases between. Germline CDR1 and CDR2: SEHNR and FQNEAQ (reference sequence). CDR3 in amino acids: CASSFTGLDTQYF. The CDR3 DNA reads as TGTGCCAGCAGCTTCACAGGGTTGGATACGCAGTATTTT.